This TCR beta chain was profiled in a study of cytomegalovirus exposure and HLA in healthy donors (dated 2017 in TCRdb). Broadly, across the study: An earlier analysis of roughly 500 of the donors reported roughly 270 Gb of sequence data and 117 million unique TCR beta sequences from around 200 million T cells. About 280 gigabases of sequencing data and tens of millions of unique TCR sequences were included in an early release covering over 600 HLA-typed donors. Among the roughly 400 genotyped donors, approximately 81% belonged to the genetic ancestry cluster associated with self-reported Caucasian donors. The study aimed to test whether cataloging public T cell receptors could reveal signatures of past pathogen exposure. Using immunosequencing, the study profiled T cell repertoires from about 610 subjects and related those repertoires to cytomegalovirus serostatus. A separate validation cohort of roughly 130 different subjects was used in addition to the 666-subject first cohort. The study combined high-throughput TCR immunosequencing, statistical association of individual TCRs with disease status, and machine learning to predict cytomegalovirus infection status. To study patterns of TCR occurrence, a later analysis re-analyzed previously published TCR beta repertoires from around 660 donors and added high-resolution HLA genotyping. In the later analysis, no new phenotypic data were used to find candidate immune exposures; instead, reliance was placed on TCR beta sequences and their occurrence across donors. In an earlier analysis of around 540 of the donors, high-throughput TCR beta sequencing was used to judge whether each TCR beta V gene segment behaved as functional or pseudogenic. Donor age, sex, ethnicity and CMV serostatus were compiled together with the repertoire data. A later genetic analysis used genome-wide SNP genotypes for about 60% of the roughly 670 donors, treating that subset as a discovery cohort. All discovery cohort repertoires had been generated on a single sequencing platform. Both class I and class II loci were covered by HLA typing, at four-digit resolution. The number of donors typed differed by locus, with roughly 629-640 for A, B, C, DRB1 and DQB1, 522 for DQA1, under 610 for DPA1, and around 450 for DPB1. Because of strong linkage in the cohort, four to six DR-DQ haplotypes were treated as single units for association and clustering. Among several hundred genotyped donors of the cohort, an average of roughly 230,000 unique TCR beta nucleotide sequences was sequenced per donor, of which approximately 18% were non-productive. Summary of the overall study and its limitations: Immune exposure information for the cohort was limited to CMV serostatus. According to a later analysis, TCR association rates differed among HLA loci, with DRB1 alleles showing the most associated TCRs and HLA-C alleles showing the fewest. A later analysis found that most CMV-associated TCR beta chains appeared HLA-restricted, with HLA associations seemingly driven largely by CMV exposure. A group of highly shared sequence variants was considered likely to be a technical artifact of the sequencing pipeline. Roughly uniform sequencing depth across donors was assumed in presence/absence analyses, although this assumption may not hold. Linkage disequilibrium might explain the correlated functional status among segregating V segments, but an unknown experimental factor could not be ruled out. The earlier analysis of fewer than 750 of the donors excluded some 15 rarely observed V segments, including chromosome 9 orphons, because counts were too low. Broadly in line with IMGT annotations, most TCR beta V segments showed up in productive rearrangements about 90% or about 30% of the time in an earlier analysis of several hundred of the donors. The authors suggested that the approach could potentially be generalized to other disease states and immunological phenotypes. When HLA alleles, especially DR and DQ, strongly co-occurred, attributing TCR associations to individual alleles was difficult. The classifier was reported to diagnose cytomegalovirus status with high specificity and sensitivity in both the original and validation cohorts. An association between a missense DCLRE1C variant and V-gene and J-gene trimming of TCR beta chains was found in a later genetic analysis and replicated in an independent cohort. Because some donors lacked HLA typing at each locus, the association tests relied only on the typed subset. According to a later genetic analysis, donors in an Asian-associated ancestry cluster had fewer N-insertions in productive TCRs than the approximately 700-donor mean. In vitro tests confirmed that a few of the cytomegalovirus-associated TCR beta chains recognize cytomegalovirus antigens. In a later analysis, some 18,000 TCR beta sequences were associated with specific HLA alleles at a false discovery rate of 0.05. A further reported finding was that TCR beta sequences accurately predicted the HLA-A and HLA-B alleles for most subjects in the first cohort. Because the 87-base-pair reads could not distinguish some IMGT-functional V segments, including TRBV6-2 and TRBV6-3, those segments were excluded. Compared with equally common non-associated chains, HLA-associated TCR beta chains in a later analysis were more clonally expanded and had lower generation probabilities. Several of the top co-occurrence clusters appeared to be linked to parvovirus B19, influenza, CMV and Epstein-Barr virus, according to a later analysis. Most TCR sequences were observed very rarely across donors, whereas some public TCRs were present in many individuals. This cohort had only TCR beta chains sequenced, and the lack of alpha or paired-chain data limited which features could be detected. In the study, approximately 160 TCR beta chains were listed as associated with cytomegalovirus.

The V end gives up 2 bases and the J end 5 bases, leaving 4 bases in the junction not matched to a gene. The germline V gene (reference sequence) provides CDR1 SEHNR and CDR2 FQNEAQ. The CDR3 sequence holds 14 residues, the cysteine and phenylalanine included. Only CDR3 DNA is held: 42 bases, read in frame from base 1. The cohort was made up of 500 to 800 healthy bone marrow donors. Cohort members were all nominally healthy when sampled, although unrecorded immune exposures were likely present. The donor tested CMV seropositive, placing the donor among the roughly 300 seropositive members of the cohort. Each donor provided a peripheral blood sample, and peripheral blood mononuclear cells were used for TCR beta sequencing. The Qiagen DNeasy Blood Extraction Kit was used to extract genomic DNA from the blood cell samples. The protocol used for the library was the immunoSEQ multiplex PCR assay. For the multiplex PCR, a mixture combining 60 forward primers for TCR Vbeta segments and 13 reverse primers for TCR Jbeta segments was used. The CDR3 region of rearranged TCR beta genes was amplified from genomic DNA by a multiplex PCR assay. The Illumina HiSeq System was used to sequence the amplified TCR beta libraries as 87-base-pair reads. The original pipeline was this. Across the 500 to 700 repertoires, a later analysis counted approximately 75 million unique TCR beta chains, around 11 million of which were shared by at least two donors. Raw reads were error-corrected and collapsed into unique sequences by a nearest-neighbor algorithm in which closely related sequences were merged to remove PCR and sequencing errors. Alignment of CDR3 sequences to IMGT reference sequences was used to assign V, D and J gene segments. For a sequence to be retained, a match of at least six nucleotides to both a V gene segment and a J gene segment was required. Rearrangements were called productive when the CDR3 lacked stop codons and stayed in frame with V and J; all others were non-productive. CDR3 was defined according to IMGT convention as the region running from the second conserved V-encoded cysteine to the conserved J-encoded phenylalanine. Sequences without an unambiguous match to a single V gene segment were excluded from the earlier analysis of about 600 of the donors. In an earlier analysis of around 600 of the donors, V segments were called functional above 56.7% productive rearrangements and were called segregating when the between-donor standard deviation exceeded 5%. A statistical classification framework was built to diagnose cytomegalovirus status from the catalog of TCR beta chain sequences. A later analysis assigned V and J genes by comparing TCR nucleotide sequences with IMGT/GENE-DB human TR gene sequences. In a later analysis, CDR3 sequences and most-parsimonious VDJ recombination scenarios were assigned using the TCRdist pipeline. In a later analysis, each TCR beta chain was defined by its CDR3 amino acid sequence together with its V-gene family, and reads lacking a unique V-gene family were excluded. To address suspected cross-contamination and a sequencing artifact, a later analysis removed a few hundred highly shared, low-generation-probability nucleotide sequences. A later analysis calculated a clonal expansion index for each public chain from normalized within-repertoire ranks of inferred template counts. A later analysis computed generation probabilities with a VDJ recombination model fitted to out-of-frame rearrangements, and checked the results against IGoR. In a later analysis, TCR-TCR, TCR-HLA and TCR-CMV co-occurrence was scored with hypergeometric tests, and a repertoire-size bias correction was applied to TCR pairs. To estimate false discovery rates, a later analysis permuted the HLA or CMV assignments 20 times. A later analysis grouped co-occurring TCRs with DBSCAN, adding TCRdist sequence similarity when clustering within HLA-allele-positive subsets. Co-occurrence clustering excluded repertoires with fewer than 30,000 or more than 120,000 public chains, plus five with anomalous nucleotide sharing. Sourced from immuneACCESS, this table was stored by TCRdb with only in-frame sequences that have V and J called. A share of the clones is absent; for the studies checked, an unresolved V gene accounts for under half, and the remainder has no known explanation. V, J and clone size are those of that table, while D and trimming were read from the DNA. The sample records some 100,000 clones, 76% of which are singletons. Clones ranked in the top ten supply just under 4% of the sample.

This clone has only one observation. This receptor's antigen is unknown. Base qualities are not provided; no much larger clone lies one nucleotide away. Material for sequencing was PBMCs. The receptor was derived from a woman aged 45-60 years in good health and CMV-seropositive. The chain couples TRBV7-9 to TRBJ2-5, with 8 junctional bases fitting TRBD2. The DNA is TGTGCCAGCAGCTTATCGTCTAGCGGGGAGACCCAGTACTTC. It encodes CASSLSSSGETQYF.